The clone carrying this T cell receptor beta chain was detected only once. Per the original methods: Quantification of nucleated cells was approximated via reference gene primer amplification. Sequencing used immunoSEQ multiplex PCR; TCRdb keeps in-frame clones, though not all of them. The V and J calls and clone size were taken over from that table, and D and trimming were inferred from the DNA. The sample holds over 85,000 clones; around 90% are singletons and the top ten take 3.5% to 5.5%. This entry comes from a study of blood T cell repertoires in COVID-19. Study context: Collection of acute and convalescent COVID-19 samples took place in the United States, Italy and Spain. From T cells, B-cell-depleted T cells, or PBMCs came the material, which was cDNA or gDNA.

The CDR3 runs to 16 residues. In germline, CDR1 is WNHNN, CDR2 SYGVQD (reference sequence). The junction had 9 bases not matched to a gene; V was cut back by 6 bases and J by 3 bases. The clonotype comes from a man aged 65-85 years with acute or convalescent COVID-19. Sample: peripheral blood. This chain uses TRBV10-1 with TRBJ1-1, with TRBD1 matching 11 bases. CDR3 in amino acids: CASRKDRGRLDTEAFF. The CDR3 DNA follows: TGCGCCAGCAGGAAGGACAGGGGGCGCTTGGACACTGAAGCTTTCTTT.